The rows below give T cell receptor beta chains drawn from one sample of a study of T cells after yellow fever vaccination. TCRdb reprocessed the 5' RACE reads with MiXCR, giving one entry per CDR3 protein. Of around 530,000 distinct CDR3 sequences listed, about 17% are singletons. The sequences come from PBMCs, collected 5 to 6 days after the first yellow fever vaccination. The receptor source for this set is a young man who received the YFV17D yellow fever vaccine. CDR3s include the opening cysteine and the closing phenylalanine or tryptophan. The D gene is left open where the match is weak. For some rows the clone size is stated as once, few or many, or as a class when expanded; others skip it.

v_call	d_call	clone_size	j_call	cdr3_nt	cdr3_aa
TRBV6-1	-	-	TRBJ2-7	TGTGCCAGCAGTAACGGGATGTACGAGCAGTACTTC	CASSNGMYEQYF
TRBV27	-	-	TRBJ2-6	TGTGCCAGCAGTCCGATCTCTGGGGCCAACGTCCTGACTTTC	CASSPISGANVLTF
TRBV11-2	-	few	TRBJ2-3	TGTGCCAGCAGCTCCGGTTTTTCCTTGTCTAGCACAGATACGCAGTATTTT	CASSSGFSLSSTDTQYF
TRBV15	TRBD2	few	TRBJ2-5	TGTGCCACAACTAGCGGGTACCAAGAGACCCAGTACTTC	CATTSGYQETQYF
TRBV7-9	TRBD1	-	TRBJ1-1	TGTGCCAGCAGCCCGGGGGACAGAGGATTCTTT	CASSPGDRGFF
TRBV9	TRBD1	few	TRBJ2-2	TGTGCCAGCAGCGTAGAGGAGGCAGGGGGCTACGGGGAGCTGTTTTTT	CASSVEEAGGYGELFF
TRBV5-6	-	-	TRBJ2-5	TGTGCCAGCAGCTGGTATGGAGAGACCCAGTACTTC	CASSWYGETQYF
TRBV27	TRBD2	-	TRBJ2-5	TGTGCCAGCAGTTTTGGGGGGGGGACAGAGACCCAGTACTTC	CASSFGGGTETQYF
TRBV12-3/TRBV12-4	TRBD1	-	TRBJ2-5	TGTGCCAGCATCCTGACAGGGGGTCTGGAAGAGACCCAGTACTTC	CASILTGGLEETQYF
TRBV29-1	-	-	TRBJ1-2	TGCAGCGTTGATGGGCATCTCTATGGCTACACCTTC	CSVDGHLYGYTF
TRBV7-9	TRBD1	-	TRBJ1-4	TGTGCCAGCAGCCCCACAGGGGGAACTAATGAAAAACTGTTTTTT	CASSPTGGTNEKLFF
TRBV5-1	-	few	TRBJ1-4	TGCGCCAGCAGATCGAGGGGAGGGCATGAAAAACTGTTTTTT	CASRSRGGHEKLFF
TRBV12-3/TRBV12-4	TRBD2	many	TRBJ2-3	TGTGCCAGCAGTAGACTAGCGGGGGGCCACACAGATACGCAGTATTTT	CASSRLAGGHTDTQYF
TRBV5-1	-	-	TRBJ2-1	TGCGCCAGCAGCACCCCCCAGTGGGGGACAAGGAGCTCCTACAATGAGCAGTTCTTC	CASSTPQWGTRSSYNEQFF
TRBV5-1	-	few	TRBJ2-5	TGCGCCAGCAGCCCCTACGGCCTTCTTCAAGAGACCCAGTACTTC	CASSPYGLLQETQYF
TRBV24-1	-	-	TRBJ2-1	TGTGCCACCAGTGATTTCCCCTATGGTGGGAGCAATGAGCAGTTCTTC	CATSDFPYGGSNEQFF
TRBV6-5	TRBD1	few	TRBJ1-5	TGTGCCAGCAGTTTGAGGACAGGGTTTCGGCAGCCCCAGCATTTT	CASSLRTGFRQPQHF
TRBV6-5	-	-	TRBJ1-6	TGTGCCAGCAGTTACTCAGGTGGAAAACCCCTCCACTTT	CASSYSGGKPLHF
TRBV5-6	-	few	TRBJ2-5	TGTGCCAGCAGCAAAATCGGTCGGGCAGGGCAGGAGACCCAGTACTTC	CASSKIGRAGQETQYF
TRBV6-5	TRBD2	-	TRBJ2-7	TGTGCCAGCAGTTTCATGGCGGGGGGGTCCTCCTACGAGCAGTACTTC	CASSFMAGGSSYEQYF
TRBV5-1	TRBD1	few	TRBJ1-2	TGCGCCAGCAGCTTTCGGGGACAGGGAGTCTATGGCTACACCTTC	CASSFRGQGVYGYTF
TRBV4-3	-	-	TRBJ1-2	TGCGCCAGCAGCCAAGTGGGTGGATCTAACTATGGCTACACCTTC	CASSQVGGSNYGYTF
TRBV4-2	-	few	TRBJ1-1	TGTGCCAGCAGCCAAGTTTCACCTGCGGCGCAGAGGAACACTGAAGCTTTCTTT	CASSQVSPAAQRNTEAFF
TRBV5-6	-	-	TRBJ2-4	TGTGCCAGCAGCTTGGCCGCCTTGGCCAAAAACATTCAGTACTTC	CASSLAALAKNIQYF
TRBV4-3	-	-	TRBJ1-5	TGCGCCAGCAGCCAAAGGGCTTATGTGGATCAGCCCCAGCATTTT	CASSQRAYVDQPQHF
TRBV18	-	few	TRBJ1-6	TGTGCCAGCTCACCCGCCACCGGGACATTCGGGTCCTATAATTCACCCCTCCACTTT	CASSPATGTFGSYNSPLHF
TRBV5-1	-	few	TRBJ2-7	TGCGCCAGCAGCTTGGTTGGGGAGGCGTACGAGCAGTACTTC	CASSLVGEAYEQYF
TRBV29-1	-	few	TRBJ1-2	TGCAGCGTTGATGTGGTGGCAGGGATAGACGACTATGGCTACACCTTC	CSVDVVAGIDDYGYTF
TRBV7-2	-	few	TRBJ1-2	TGTGCCAGCAGCTTAGGCGGCTACAGCTATGGCTACACCTTC	CASSLGGYSYGYTF
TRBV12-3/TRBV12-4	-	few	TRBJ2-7	TGTGCCAGCCGGTGGGGACACCGAGAGAGGCAGTACTTC	CASRWGHRERQYF
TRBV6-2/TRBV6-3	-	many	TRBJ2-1	TGTGCCAGTGAATTAAAAGGGGCGGTGAATGAGCAGTTCTTC	CASELKGAVNEQFF
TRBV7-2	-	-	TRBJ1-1	TGTGCCAGCAGCTTCGCAGGGTCGAACACTGAAGCTTTCTTT	CASSFAGSNTEAFF
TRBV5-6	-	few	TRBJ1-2	TGTGCCAGCAGCTGGGAGGGCTATGGCTACACCTTC	CASSWEGYGYTF
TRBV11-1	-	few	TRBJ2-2	TGTGCCAGCAGCTCGAACGACAGGAACACCGGGGAGCTGTTTTTT	CASSSNDRNTGELFF